This T cell receptor (beta chain) was obtained from a study of Ad26.COV2.S vaccination and SARS-CoV-2 variants. This CDR3 comprises 13 residues. The V end was cut by 3 bases, the J end by 8 bases, with 12 bases between. Germline V CDR1 and CDR2: SGDLS, YYNGEE. Treatment noted: roughly 19 received Ad26.COV2.S at low or high dose, single or two shots; 5 received placebo; per-sample allocation not given. The study sampled participants on day 63 after the first vaccine or placebo injection. Only in-frame clones appear in the TCRdb table, and some are missing; sequencing was by immunoSEQ multiplex PCR. The data hold over 450,000 clones, with roughly nine tenths observed a single time.

The chain couples TRBV9 to TRBJ2-1; D remains unclear. Source: peripheral blood, taken in a trial of Ad26.COV2.S vaccine versus placebo. The TCR comes from a person between 18 and 60 years old who received the Ad26.COV2.S COVID-19 vaccine or a placebo. DNA of the CDR3: TGTGCCAGCAGCGCTCACGGTGCCGATGAGCAGTTCTTC. Amino acid sequence: CASSAHGADEQFF. Filled out from reference TRBV9 and TRBJ2-1, the complete variable domain reads DSGVTQTPKHLITATGQRVTLRCSPRSGDLSVYWYQQSLDQGLQFLIQYYNGEERAKGNILERFSAQQFPDLHSELNLSSLELGDSALYFCASSAHGADEQFFGPGTRLTVL.